Only a few counts were recorded for the clone carrying this TCR beta chain. The antigen remains undetermined. This entry is derived from a study of CD8 T cells in ankylosing spondylitis. Quantitative 5'-RACE with molecular barcodes was used to make the TCR beta libraries. MiXCR, run by TCRdb on the 5' RACE reads, gives a single entry per CDR3 protein. The data contain about 390,000 distinct CDR3 sequences, about 22% of them singletons. Trimming left V 0 bases short and J 2 bases short, with 9 bases between. The CDR3 contains 15 residues. Germline V CDR1 and CDR2: LGHNA, YNFKEQ. Whole-study results and caveats: Roughly eight highly homologous variants made up a TCR beta motif that seemed to typify ankylosing spondylitis blood.

This chain joins TRBV4-2 and TRBJ2-3; D remains unclear. The source of this sequence is a male donor with ankylosing spondylitis. Sequencing input: blood, either unsorted or a sorted T cell fraction (not recorded which). The CDR3 region is CASSQDRLVTDTQYF. The CDR3 DNA reads TGTGCCAGCAGCCAAGATAGGCTAGTCACAGATACGCAGTATTTT.